This T cell receptor beta chain appears in the sequencing data of a study of shared clonotypes between healthy human individuals (TCRdb year 2020). About the full investigation: The cohort comprised a couple of women and a few men aged 18 to 49 years. Per donor, leukapheresis produced somewhere between about 0.85 and 9.5 billion PBMCs. Different laboratories and diverse techniques were used to prepare libraries and sequence TCR repertoires, to increase sequencing depth and limit assay-specific biases. To estimate repertoire size and how much clonotype sharing occurs between individuals, the study deeply sequenced the blood TCR repertoires of about five healthy adults. For each donor, CD4 naive and CD4 memory were each run on three plates, CD8 naive on two plates, and CD8 memory on one plate. What the authors observed across the whole study: When a few donors were compared, the shared fraction of clonotypes was about 5% for naive CD4, 3.5% to 4% for naive CD8, 2% to 2.5% for memory CD4, and 0.35% to 0.5% for memory CD8. Sampling was restricted to blood, and TCR repertoires in tissue are likely to differ from TCR repertoires in blood. Compared with non-shared clonotypes, clonotypes shared by all four sorted-subset donors had higher generation probabilities. Larger estimated clonotype richness was generally found for naive subsets than for memory subsets. Because the study included a small number of donors, the genetic and exposure-history diversity represented was limited. Based on pairwise subsampling, the degree of clonotype sharing among donors was expected to be affected by sequencing depth. Even with the large sequencing depth, rarefaction of the sorted-subset datasets indicated that sequencing was incomplete.

V loses 5 bases, J loses 1 base, and the germline ends lie 6 bases apart. The germline V gene encodes CDR1 GTSNPN and CDR2 SVGIG (reference sequence). Taken from cysteine to phenylalanine, the CDR3 has 11 residues. Only CDR3 DNA is held: 33 bases, read in frame from base 1. The donors were healthy, HIV-negative adults with no recently reported acute infections or vaccinations. All donors were Caucasian adults living in Nashville, Tennessee, USA. CD4+ T cells were enriched by magnetic negative selection, after which naive cells were positively selected on CD45RA and the negative fraction was taken as the memory subset. Blood was obtained by leukapheresis, after which PBMCs were separated by Ficoll-Histopaque density gradient centrifugation and cryopreserved in liquid nitrogen vapor phase. Analytical flow cytometry was used to check the purity and quantity of every magnetically sorted T cell population. Genomic DNA was isolated from each sorted fraction and quantified by UV absorbance on a Nanodrop 2000c.

Using the deep immunoSEQ assay, TCR CDR3 regions were amplified from genomic DNA by multiplex PCR. Extracted genomic DNA from each cell subset was spread evenly across all wells of several immunoSEQ 96-well plates, with each plate serving as a replicate. Each replicate PCR for sorted subsets received 200 ng genomic DNA, equal to about 30,000 T cell genomes. The purified libraries were quantified using a Qubit 3.0 fluorometer, sized with a Bioanalyzer 2100, and then quantified again using the KAPA Library Quantification kit. Each immunoSEQ 96-well plate was sequenced on its own single-read 150-cycle Illumina NextSeq 550 flow cell. In the paper's pipeline: Because only junctional sequences without quality scores were contained in the immunoSEQ output, filtering matching that applied to full-length reads could not be performed. To assign V/J genes and CDR3, sequences were annotated using PyIR, a Python wrapper for IgBLAST v1.9, with IMGT germline references. Any read was removed if the V/J assignment was weak (E-value above 1e-6), the CDR3 was missing, or the read contained stop codons, out-of-frame junctions, or ambiguous translated residues. V3J clonotypes were defined as sequences sharing an identical inferred V gene, J gene, and CDR3 amino acid sequence. Percentage overlap between repertoires was calculated by dividing the number of shared unique clonotypes by the size of the smaller repertoire. Repertoire richness was assessed with RTK rarefaction, the Chao1 estimator, and Recon v2.1 estimates of unobserved clonotypes. For all TCRbeta clonotypes obtained by the gDNA method from a few donors, generation probabilities were computed with OLGA. The table comes from immuneACCESS by way of TCRdb, which keeps in-frame sequences with V and J called. Part of the clones is missing from these tables; in studies checked, under half for an unresolved V gene and the rest for unknown reasons. V and J calls and clone size are those listed in that table; D and trimming were worked out from the DNA. This sample lists a few hundred thousand clones; about 69% were detected once. The ten largest account for roughly 10% of the sample.

The sample holds many counts of this clone. Its target antigen remains unknown. Base qualities are not recorded, but no much larger clone differs from it by a single base. The TCR sequence derives from a young man in good health. The sequenced sample was memory CD4+ T cells sorted from blood. The cell subset or site label for this specimen denotes: CD45RA-negative fraction. Recombination linked TRBV30 to TRBJ2-7, with no D gene named confidently. The CDR3 corresponds to CAWQQSYEQYF. Read as DNA, the sequence is TGTGCCTGGCAGCAATCCTACGAGCAGTACTTC.